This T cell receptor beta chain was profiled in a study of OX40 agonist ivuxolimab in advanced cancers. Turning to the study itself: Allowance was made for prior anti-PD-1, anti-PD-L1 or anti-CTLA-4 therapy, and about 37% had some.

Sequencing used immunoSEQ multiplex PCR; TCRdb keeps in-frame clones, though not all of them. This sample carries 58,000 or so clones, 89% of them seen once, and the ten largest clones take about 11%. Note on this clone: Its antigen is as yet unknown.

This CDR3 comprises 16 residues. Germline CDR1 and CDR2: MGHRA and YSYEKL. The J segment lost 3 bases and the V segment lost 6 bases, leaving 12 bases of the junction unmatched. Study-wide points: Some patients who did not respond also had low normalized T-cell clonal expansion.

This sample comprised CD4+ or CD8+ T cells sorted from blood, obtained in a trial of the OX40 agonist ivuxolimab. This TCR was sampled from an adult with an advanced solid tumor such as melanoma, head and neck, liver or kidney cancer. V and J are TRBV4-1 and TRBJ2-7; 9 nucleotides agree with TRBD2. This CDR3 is CASSRPWSSGDYEQYF. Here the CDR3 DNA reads TGCGCCAGCAGTCGCCCTTGGTCTAGCGGGGACTACGAGCAGTACTTC.